This TCR beta chain stems from a study of cytomegalovirus exposure and HLA in healthy donors. Whole-study context: Most genotyped donors, about 81% of more than 300, had Caucasian-associated genetic ancestry. The study's findings and limits: A later analysis linked a missense variant in DCLRE1C to the trimming of TCR beta V and J genes. Several of the most significant clusters appeared linked to common viral pathogens, based on a later analysis. Confirmation in vitro established that a few CMV-associated chains were specific for CMV antigens.

In the PCR, 60 Vbeta and 13 Jbeta primers were used. Using immunoSEQ multiplex PCR, the repertoire was profiled, and TCRdb retains in-frame clones only, with some absent. The sample includes 95,000 to 100,000 clones, under 85% of them seen just once. This clone was seen a handful of times. Its antigen is as yet unknown. The CDR3 is 16 amino acids. V lost 1 base and J 0 bases, leaving 7 bases between the germline ends. CDR1 and CDR2 (germline): MGHRA, YSYEKL. The sequenced sample was PBMCs. The receptor was isolated from a woman aged 40 to 50 in good health and CMV-seronegative. The genes are TRBV4-1 and TRBJ2-6, with D tentatively TRBD1 (5 bases). The CDR3 nucleotides read TGCGCCAGCAGCCAAGGACAGCACTCTGGGGCCAACGTCCTGACTTTC. Residues: CASSQGQHSGANVLTF.